Shown below are 19 T cell receptor beta chains from a single sample sequenced in a study of blood T cell repertoires in COVID-19. Here immunoSEQ multiplex PCR was the method, and the copy in TCRdb shows in-frame clones only, minus some. The sample has about 480,000 clones, 88% seen once. The material sequenced was peripheral blood. The receptors stem from a woman between 45 and 65 years old with COVID-19, enrolled during active disease.

J is TRBJ2-7 and V is TRBV18, with 7 bases matching TRBD1. V gave up 3 bases and J gave up 7 bases; unmatched junction bases: 9. Germline V gene sequence: CDR1 KGHSH, CDR2 LQKENI. This CDR3 is 14 amino acids long. CDR3 in DNA: TGTGCCAGCTCACCCGGGACAGAGGAGCGGGAGCAGTACTTC. Residues: CASSPGTEEREQYF.

This clone was observed a single time. The J gene is TRBJ1-5, the V gene TRBV19, with D maybe TRBD1 (5 bases). Germline loops: CDR1 LNHDA, CDR2 SQIVND (reference sequence). The CDR3 length is 18 residues. V was trimmed by 3 bases and J by 0 bases, leaving 18 bases between them. CDR3: CASSMEGWGFNSNQPQHF. The CDR3 bases are TGTGCCAGTAGTATGGAGGGGTGGGGGTTTAATAGCAATCAGCCCCAGCATTTT.

This chain joins TRBV5-6 and TRBJ1-5; TRBD1 is a possible D gene (6 bases). Trimming removed 2 bases from V and 7 bases from J, with 13 bases in between. The CDR3 is 14 residues long. Germline V lookup: CDR1 SGHDT, CDR2 YYEEEE. The CDR3 spells CASSFGQTGQPQHF. The CDR3 DNA reads TGTGCCAGCAGCTTTGGACAGACGGGGCAGCCCCAGCATTTT.

In its sample, this clone was seen once. The gene calls are TRBV7-2 and TRBJ1-2; maybe TRBD1 (6 bases). V was trimmed by 2 bases and J by 7 bases, leaving 14 bases between them. The CDR3 has 14 residues. Germline assignment: CDR1 SGHTA and CDR2 FQGNSA. The chain's CDR3 is CASSLPQGLGGYTF. The CDR3 DNA sequence: TGTGCCAGCAGCTTACCACAGGGCTTAGGTGGCTACACCTTC.

The rearrangement links TRBV5-1 to TRBJ2-7; tentative D call: TRBD1 (6 bases). CDR1 is SGHRS, CDR2 YFSETQ, per germline. Trimming removed 6 bases from V and 11 bases from J, with 15 bases in between. The CDR3 extends over 11 amino acids. As DNA, the CDR3 is TGCGCCAGCAAATCTTCGGGGACAAAGTACTTC. Its protein is CASKSSGTKYF.

This sequence joins TRBV19 and TRBJ1-5, with TRBD1 matching 8 bases. This CDR3 is built from 16 residues. Germline assignment: CDR1 LNHDA and CDR2 SQIVND (reference sequence). V dropped 5 bases and J dropped 10; count of bases not matched to a gene: 16. The CDR3: CASSVTGTGVSQPQHF. The CDR3 region has the DNA TGTGCCAGTAGTGTAACCGGGACAGGCGTGAGTCAACCCCAGCATTTT. The variable domain in full, completed from reference TRBV19 and TRBJ1-5, reads DGGITQSPKYLFRKEGQNVTLSCEQNLNHDAMYWYRQDPGQGLRLIYYSQIVNDFQKGDIAEGYSVSREKKESFPLTVTSAQKNPTAFYLCASSVTGTGVSQPQHFGDGTRLSIL.

In nucleotides, the CDR3 is TGCGCCAGCAGCCAGTGGGCACAGCTTGGAAACACCATATATTTT. It yields the protein CASSQWAQLGNTIYF. This chain joins TRBV4-1 and TRBJ1-3; D is unresolved. The V gene's germline CDR1 is MGHRA and CDR2 YSYEKL. The CDR3 is made up of 15 amino acids. Trimming removed 3 bases from V and 3 bases from J, with 12 bases in between.

The V call is TRBV14, the J call TRBJ1-2; TRBD1 is a possible D gene (5 bases). This CDR3 is built from 13 residues. Trimming pared 3 bases from V and 8 bases from J, leaving 13 bases between. CDR1 is SGHDN, CDR2 FVKESK, per germline. In nucleotides, the CDR3 is TGTGCCAGCAGCCACCGGGGGGAATGGGGCTACACCTTC. Protein sequence: CASSHRGEWGYTF.

This clone was picked up one time. The chain couples TRBV9 to TRBJ2-3; 10 nucleotides agree with TRBD2. CDR1 and CDR2 from the germline V gene are SGDLS and YYNGEE. CDR3 size: 16 residues. J lost 5 bases, V lost 0 bases, and 6 bases had no gene match. The CDR3 loop is CASSVEGGTSVDTQYF. The CDR3 DNA reads TGTGCCAGCAGCGTAGAGGGGGGGACTAGCGTAGATACGCAGTATTTT.

The chain uses TRBV4-1 and TRBJ2-1; a possible D gene is TRBD1 (6 bases). The V gene's germline CDR1 is MGHRA and CDR2 YSYEKL. This CDR3 has 15 residues. The ends were cut back, 2 bases at V and 0 bases at J, with 8 bases in the middle. The CDR3 DNA reads as TGCGCCAGCAGCCAACAGGGGATCTCCTACAATGAGCAGTTCTTC. Encoded protein: CASSQQGISYNEQFF.

V is TRBV5-1 and J is TRBJ2-6; TRBD1 matches at 10 bases. The CDR3 extends over 17 amino acids. The trim removed 4 bases at V and 4 bases at J, leaving 8 bases unmatched. CDR1 is SGHRS, CDR2 YFSETQ, per germline. CDR3 DNA: TGCGCCAGCAGCAATAAGGGACAGGGGTCCGGGGCCAACGTCCTGACTTTC. Protein product: CASSNKGQGSGANVLTF.

This clone was observed a handful of times. The rearrangement joins TRBV12-3 or TRBV12-4 to TRBJ1-6; possibly TRBD1 for D (6 bases). Trimming shortened V by 6 bases and J by 11 bases, and 14 bases separated the two germline ends. The CDR3 contains 13 residues. In nucleotides, the CDR3 is TGTGCCAGCAGCCAATACAGGGTCGCACCCCTCCACTTT. Protein: CASSQYRVAPLHF.

This chain joins TRBV6-4 and TRBJ2-1, with D tentatively TRBD2 (6 bases). The CDR3 contains 15 residues. V was shortened by 5 bases and J by 6 bases, with 17 bases between the two germline ends. Germline V gene lookup returns CDR1 MRHNA and CDR2 SNTAGT. The CDR3 is CASSYGAGRFNEQFF. In DNA form, the CDR3 reads TGTGCCAGCAGTTATGGGGCGGGGAGGTTCAATGAGCAGTTCTTC.

Only one count was recorded for this clone. V gene TRBV7-2 combines with J gene TRBJ1-6; D might be TRBD1 (5 bases). Trimming took off 4 bases at V and 2 bases at J, with 15 bases between the two ends. The CDR3 consists of 17 residues. The germline gives CDR1 SGHTA, CDR2 FQGNSA. The CDR3 coding sequence is TGTGCCAGCAGCTATGTGTTCGGGGGGGCCTATAATTCACCCCTCCACTTT. Its translation is CASSYVFGGAYNSPLHF.

This chain connects TRBV7-9 to TRBJ1-2; the D is unclear. The V gene's germline CDR1 is SEHNR and CDR2 FQNEAQ (reference sequence). This CDR3 contains 12 residues. Deletions cut 5 bases from V and 8 bases from J, with 12 bases between. The CDR3 nucleotides are TGTGCCAGCAGCCTCGGGGTGGGCGGCTACACCTTC. It encodes CASSLGVGGYTF.

The rearrangement uses TRBV3-1 (or the pseudogene TRBV3-2) and TRBJ2-2, with D unresolved. The CDR3 spans 12 residues. Germline assignment: CDR1 LGHDT and CDR2 YNNKEL (reference sequence). Trimming cost V 3 bases and J 7 bases, with 6 bases left between them. CDR3 sequence reads: CASSHLLGELFF. The DNA of the CDR3 is TGTGCCAGCAGCCACCTTCTCGGGGAGCTGTTTTTT.

At least ten counts were recorded for this clone. The rearrangement joins TRBV10-3 to TRBJ1-2; tentatively, D is TRBD1 (5 bases). The V and J ends lost 7 bases and 6 bases respectively, with 12 bases between them. The CDR3 extends over 12 amino acids. CDR1 is ENHRY, CDR2 SYGVKD, per germline. CDR3: CAITGGVDGYTF. CDR3 DNA sequence: TGTGCCATCACGGGGGGGGTCGATGGCTACACCTTC.

The chain combines TRBV27 with TRBJ1-2; perhaps TRBD1 as D (5 bases). The CDR3 totals 11 residues. Germline V lookup: CDR1 MNHEY, CDR2 SMNVEV (reference sequence). Trimming removed 4 bases at V and 5 bases at J, with 5 bases between. Written as DNA, the CDR3 is TGTGCCAGCAGTTCAGGGTATGGCTACACCTTC. Residues: CASSSGYGYTF.

This clone was seen a handful of times. The genes are TRBV12-3 or TRBV12-4 and TRBJ1-2, with TRBD1 as a possible D gene (5 bases). The V gene lost 6 bases and the J gene lost 8 bases, with 10 bases spanning the gap. The CDR3 extends over 11 amino acids. DNA of the CDR3: TGTGCCAGCAGGGCGGGGGAGGGCTACACCTTC. Amino acids: CASRAGEGYTF.